This T cell receptor beta chain was retrieved from a study of T cell responses to AZD1222 COVID-19 vaccine. Whole-study findings and limits: Close to half of all spike-specific TCRs reportedly target regions of the variants that are unmutated. Compared with day 0, the breadth and depth of the Spike-specific TCR repertoire rose significantly after two doses of AZD1222. None of the repertoires were sampled until the peak T cell response had passed.

TCRdb's table, derived via immunoSEQ multiplex PCR, lists solely in-frame clones and lacks some. The data hold approximately 85,000 clones, with roughly 90% observed a single time. Regarding this clone: As yet, its antigen is unknown.

The receptor comes from an adult in good health. Sequencing used peripheral blood, obtained on day 0 of AZD1222 vaccination.

The CDR3 DNA follows: TGTGCCAGCAGGGATAGCGGCCGCACAGATACGCAGTATTTT. It specifies CASRDSGRTDTQYF. The J gene is TRBJ2-3, the V gene TRBV6-5; tentatively, D is TRBD2 (6 bases). CDR1 is MNHEY, CDR2 SVGAGI, per germline. The V end lost 6 bases, the J end lost 1 base, and 11 bases lay between the germline ends. There are 14 residues in the CDR3.